The 7 T cell receptor beta chains listed next were all sequenced from one sample in a study of post-analysis software for immune sequencing data. Regarding the study as a whole: Four to six TRBV segments appeared more often in patients than in controls, and TRBV5-6, TRBV5-1 and TRBV20-1 were among these.

Unique molecular identifiers were carried by the TCR beta cDNA libraries. A single record per CDR3 protein comes from TCRdb applying MiXCR to the PCR reads. The sample carries 750,000 to 950,000 distinct CDR3 sequences, approximately 53% recorded once. For these receptors, no antigen is known. The sample was blood. The receptors stem from a girl under 18 with multiple sclerosis.

V gene TRBV20-1 combines with J gene TRBJ2-5; TRBD2 aligns across 12 bases. CDR1 is DFQATT, CDR2 SNEGSKA, per germline (reference sequence). V lost 4 bases to trimming and J lost 1 base; unmatched junction nucleotides: 4. This CDR3 region has 15 residues. The CDR3 reads CSAIRLAGVQETQYF. In DNA, the CDR3 is TGCAGTGCTATTAGACTAGCGGGGGTCCAAGAGACCCAGTACTTC.

The chain links TRBV5-5 to TRBJ2-1; 13 positions match TRBD2. From germline, CDR1 is SGHKS and CDR2 YYEKEE (reference sequence). The CDR3 is 15 residues long. Germline trimming cut 4 bases from V and 7 bases from J; bases unmatched to any gene: 5. DNA of the CDR3: TGTGCCAGCAGCCCCGGGACTAGCGGGGCTAATGAGCAGTTCTTC. This translates into CASSPGTSGANEQFF.

The chain joins TRBV30 to TRBJ2-7; possible D gene TRBD1, 6 bases. V lost 3 bases to trimming and J lost 1 base, with 13 bases between them. The germline V gene has CDR1 GTSNPN and CDR2 SVGIG (reference sequence). The length of the CDR3 is 14 residues. This chain's CDR3 is CAWRVAGASYEQYF. The CDR3 region has the DNA TGTGCCTGGAGGGTGGCAGGGGCGTCCTACGAGCAGTACTTC.

This clonotype came up a few times. The genes are TRBV10-3 and TRBJ1-2; 10 bases line up with TRBD1. Trimming removed 4 bases from V and 3 bases from J; junction bases left unmatched: 8. Germline V CDR1 and CDR2: ENHRY, SYGVKD. The CDR3 consists of 16 residues. The CDR3 here is CAISGMGQGLDYGYTF. In DNA form, the CDR3 reads TGTGCCATCAGTGGTATGGGACAGGGGCTCGACTATGGCTACACCTTC.

The gene calls are TRBV5-1 and TRBJ2-3, with 12 positions matching TRBD1. This CDR3 spans 15 amino acids. Germline CDR1 and CDR2: SGHRS and YFSETQ. The ends lost 4 bases at V and 5 bases at J; junction bases unmatched: 5. CDR3 coding DNA: TGCGCCAGCAGCCGGGACAGGGGGCTTGGAGATACGCAGTATTTT. It yields the protein CASSRDRGLGDTQYF.

Comment on this clonotype: A much larger clonotype is one base distant, so this may be a read error. The gene calls are TRBV7-3 and TRBJ2-1, with TRBD2 matching over 8 bases. The CDR3 spans 16 residues. Germline V lookup: CDR1 SGHTA, CDR2 FQGTGA. After removal of 2 bases from V and 2 bases from J, the junction contained 5 bases not matched to a gene. This CDR3 is CASSLAGGSPYNEQFF. As DNA, the CDR3 is TGTGCCAGCAGCTTAGCGGGAGGAAGCCCCTACAATGAGCAGTTCTTC.

Only a few counts were recorded for this clonotype. This chain joins TRBV20-1 and TRBJ2-4; TRBD1 agrees at 7 bases. The J call may be mistaken, given a closer DNA end match to TRBJ2-7. The germline gives CDR1 DFQATT, CDR2 SNEGSKA (reference sequence). The CDR3 length is 14 residues. The CDR3 is CSATTGQAFYEQYF. In nucleotides, the CDR3 is TGCAGTGCTACCACCGGACAGGCCTTCTACGAGCAGTACTTC.